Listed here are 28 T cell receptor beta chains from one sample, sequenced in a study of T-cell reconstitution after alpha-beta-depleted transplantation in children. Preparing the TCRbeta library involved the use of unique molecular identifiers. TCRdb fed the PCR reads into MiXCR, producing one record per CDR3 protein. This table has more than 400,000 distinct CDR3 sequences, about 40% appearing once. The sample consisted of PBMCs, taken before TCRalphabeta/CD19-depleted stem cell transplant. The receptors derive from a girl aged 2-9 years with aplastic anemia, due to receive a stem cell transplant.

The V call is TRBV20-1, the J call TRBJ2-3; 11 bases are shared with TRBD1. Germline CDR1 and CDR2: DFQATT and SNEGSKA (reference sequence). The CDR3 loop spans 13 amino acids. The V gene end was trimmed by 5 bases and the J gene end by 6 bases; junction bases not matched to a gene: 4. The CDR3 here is CSAWTGGRDTQYF. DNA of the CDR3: TGCAGTGCTTGGACAGGGGGCAGGGATACGCAGTATTTT.

CDR3 sequence (DNA): TGCAGCGTTGGGTGGACTCATTACGACGAGCAGTACTTC. This gives the protein CSVGWTHYDEQYF. The chain joins TRBV29-1 to TRBJ2-7; tentative D call: TRBD2 (5 bases). The CDR3 runs 13 residues. Germline CDR1 SQVTM, CDR2 ANQGSEA. V was shortened by 4 bases and J by 5 bases, with 15 bases between the two germline ends.

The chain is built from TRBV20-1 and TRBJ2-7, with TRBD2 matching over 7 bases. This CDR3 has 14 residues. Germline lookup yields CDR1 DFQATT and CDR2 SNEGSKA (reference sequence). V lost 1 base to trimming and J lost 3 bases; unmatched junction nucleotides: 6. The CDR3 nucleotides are TGCAGTGCTAGAGCGTCCCGGGGGGTCTACGAGCAGTACTTC. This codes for CSARASRGVYEQYF.

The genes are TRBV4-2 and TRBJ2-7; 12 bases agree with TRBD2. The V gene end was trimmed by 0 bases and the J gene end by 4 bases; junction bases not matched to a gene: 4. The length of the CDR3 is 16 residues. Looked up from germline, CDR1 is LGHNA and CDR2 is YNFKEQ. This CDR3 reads CASSQDWTSGIYEQYF. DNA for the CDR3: TGTGCCAGCAGCCAAGATTGGACTAGCGGGATTTACGAGCAGTACTTC.

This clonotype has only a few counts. The CDR3 sequence is CASSLAGTSGKTQYF. As DNA, the CDR3 is TGTGCCAGCAGCTTAGCGGGGACTAGTGGGAAGACCCAGTACTTC. The chain carries TRBV11-2 and TRBJ2-5; TRBD2 matches 8 bases. The trim removed 1 base at V and 6 bases at J, leaving 7 bases unmatched. Germline V gene lookup returns CDR1 SGHAT and CDR2 FQNNGV. This CDR3 contains 15 residues.

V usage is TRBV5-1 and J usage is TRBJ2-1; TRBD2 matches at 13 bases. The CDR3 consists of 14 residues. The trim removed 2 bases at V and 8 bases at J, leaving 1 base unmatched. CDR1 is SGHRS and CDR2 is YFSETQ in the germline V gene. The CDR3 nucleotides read TGCGCCAGCAGCTTACTAGCGGGAGGGCATGAGCAGTTCTTC. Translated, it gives CASSLLAGGHEQFF.

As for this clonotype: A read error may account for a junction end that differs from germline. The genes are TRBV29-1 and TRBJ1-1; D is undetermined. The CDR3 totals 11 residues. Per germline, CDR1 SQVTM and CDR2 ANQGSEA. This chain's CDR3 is CSVGKPGEAFF. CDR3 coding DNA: TGCAGCGTTGGGAAACCTGGGGAAGCGTTCTTT.

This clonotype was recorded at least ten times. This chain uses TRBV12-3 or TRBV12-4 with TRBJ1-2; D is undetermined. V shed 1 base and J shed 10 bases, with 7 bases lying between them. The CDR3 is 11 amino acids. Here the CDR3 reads CASSLGPDYTF. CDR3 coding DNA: TGTGCCAGCAGTTTAGGACCAGACTACACCTTC.

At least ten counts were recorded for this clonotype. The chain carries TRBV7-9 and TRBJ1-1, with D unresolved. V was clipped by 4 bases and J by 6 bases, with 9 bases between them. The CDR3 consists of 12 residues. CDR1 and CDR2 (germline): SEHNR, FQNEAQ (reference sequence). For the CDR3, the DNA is TGTGCCAGCAGCTCCCTTTTCTCTGAAGCTTTCTTT. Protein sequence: CASSSLFSEAFF.

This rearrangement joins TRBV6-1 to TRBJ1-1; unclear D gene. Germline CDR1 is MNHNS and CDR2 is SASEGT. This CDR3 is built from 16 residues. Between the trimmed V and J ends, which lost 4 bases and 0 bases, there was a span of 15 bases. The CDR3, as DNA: TGTGCCAGCAGTGGAAGTATTGATCTTCTGAACACTGAAGCTTTCTTT. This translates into CASSGSIDLLNTEAFF.

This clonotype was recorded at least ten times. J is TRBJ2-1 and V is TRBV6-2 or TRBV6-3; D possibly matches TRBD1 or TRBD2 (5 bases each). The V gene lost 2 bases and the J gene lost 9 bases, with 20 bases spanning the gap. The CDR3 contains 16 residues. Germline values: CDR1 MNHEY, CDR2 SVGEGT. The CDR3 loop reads CASSYVDGAARVEQFF. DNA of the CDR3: TGTGCCAGCAGTTACGTTGACGGGGCAGCCCGTGTTGAGCAGTTCTTC.

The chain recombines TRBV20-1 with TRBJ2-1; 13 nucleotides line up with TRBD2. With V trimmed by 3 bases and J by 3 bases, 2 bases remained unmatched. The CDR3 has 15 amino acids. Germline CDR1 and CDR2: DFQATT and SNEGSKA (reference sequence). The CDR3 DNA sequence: TGCAGTGCTAGGGGACTAGCGGGAATCTACAATGAGCAGTTCTTC. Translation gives CSARGLAGIYNEQFF.

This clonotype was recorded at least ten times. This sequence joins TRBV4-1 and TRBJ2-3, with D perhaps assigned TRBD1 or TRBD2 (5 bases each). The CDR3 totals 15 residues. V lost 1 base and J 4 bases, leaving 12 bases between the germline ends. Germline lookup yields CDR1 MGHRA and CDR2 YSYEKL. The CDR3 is CASSQASGRSDTQYF. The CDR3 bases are TGCGCCAGCAGCCAAGCGTCAGGGAGATCAGATACGCAGTATTTT.

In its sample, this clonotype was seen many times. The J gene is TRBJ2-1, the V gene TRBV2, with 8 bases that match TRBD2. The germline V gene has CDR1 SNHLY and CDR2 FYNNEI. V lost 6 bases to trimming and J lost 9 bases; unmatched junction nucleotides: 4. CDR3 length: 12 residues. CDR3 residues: CASRTSGPEQFF. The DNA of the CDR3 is TGTGCCAGCAGAACTAGCGGTCCTGAGCAGTTCTTC.

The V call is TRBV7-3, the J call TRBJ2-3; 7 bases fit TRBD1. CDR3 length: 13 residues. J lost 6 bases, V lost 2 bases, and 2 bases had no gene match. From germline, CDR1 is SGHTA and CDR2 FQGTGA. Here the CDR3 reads CASSLGTEDTQYF. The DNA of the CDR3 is TGTGCCAGCAGCTTAGGGACAGAGGATACGCAGTATTTT.

CDR3 DNA: TGTGCCTGGAGTGTAAAAGGGTCCCATGGCTACACCTTC. This gives the protein CAWSVKGSHGYTF. The J gene is TRBJ1-2, the V gene TRBV30; D unclear. Germline V gives CDR1 GTSNPN, CDR2 SVGIG (reference sequence). This CDR3 region has 13 residues. V was pared by 0 bases and J by 6 bases, with 11 bases between.

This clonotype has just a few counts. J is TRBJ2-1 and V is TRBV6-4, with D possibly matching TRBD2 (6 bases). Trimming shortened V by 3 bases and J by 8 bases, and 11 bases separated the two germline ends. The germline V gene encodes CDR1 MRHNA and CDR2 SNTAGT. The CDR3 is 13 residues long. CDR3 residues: CASSEEGFYEQFF. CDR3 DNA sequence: TGTGCCAGCAGTGAGGAGGGATTCTATGAGCAGTTCTTC.

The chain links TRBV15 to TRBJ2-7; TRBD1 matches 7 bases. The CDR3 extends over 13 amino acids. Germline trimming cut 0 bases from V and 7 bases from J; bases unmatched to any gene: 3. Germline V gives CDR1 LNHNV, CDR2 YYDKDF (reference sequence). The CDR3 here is CATSRDRGWEQYF. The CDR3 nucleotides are TGTGCCACCAGCAGAGACAGGGGGTGGGAGCAGTACTTC.

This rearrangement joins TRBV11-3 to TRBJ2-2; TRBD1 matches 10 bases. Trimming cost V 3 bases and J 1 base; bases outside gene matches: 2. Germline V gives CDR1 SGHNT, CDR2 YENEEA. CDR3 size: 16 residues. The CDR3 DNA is TGTGCCAGCAGCTTCCGGGACAGGGGGAACACCGGGGAGCTGTTTTTT. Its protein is CASSFRDRGNTGELFF.

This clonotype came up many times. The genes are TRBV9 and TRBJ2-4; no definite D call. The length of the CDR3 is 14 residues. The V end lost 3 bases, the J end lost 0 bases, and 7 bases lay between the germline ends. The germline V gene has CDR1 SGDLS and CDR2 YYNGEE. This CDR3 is CASSDHGAKNIQYF. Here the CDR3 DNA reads TGTGCCAGCAGCGACCACGGAGCCAAAAACATTCAGTACTTC.

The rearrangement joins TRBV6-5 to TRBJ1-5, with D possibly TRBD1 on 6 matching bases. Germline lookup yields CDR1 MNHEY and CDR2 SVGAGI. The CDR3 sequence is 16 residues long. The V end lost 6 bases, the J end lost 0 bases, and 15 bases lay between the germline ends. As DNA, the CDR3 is TGTGCCAGCAGCCGCAAGGGGGGGGATAGCAATCAGCCCCAGCATTTT. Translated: CASSRKGGDSNQPQHF.

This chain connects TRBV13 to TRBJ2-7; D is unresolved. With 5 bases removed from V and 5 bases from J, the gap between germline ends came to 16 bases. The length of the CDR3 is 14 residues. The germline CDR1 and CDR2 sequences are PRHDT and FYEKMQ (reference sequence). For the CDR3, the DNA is TGTGCCAGCAGCCCACATGGAGTGGTCGACGAGCAGTACTTC. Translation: CASSPHGVVDEQYF.

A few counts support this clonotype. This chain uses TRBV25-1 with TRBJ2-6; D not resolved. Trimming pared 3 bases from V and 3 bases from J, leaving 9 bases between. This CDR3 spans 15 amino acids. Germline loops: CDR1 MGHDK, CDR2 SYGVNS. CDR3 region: CASSDLGFGANVLTF. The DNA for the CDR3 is TGTGCCAGCAGTGATTTAGGCTTTGGGGCCAACGTCCTGACTTTC.

The CDR3 is CSARVGGPTKETQYF. The CDR3 coding sequence is TGCAGTGCTAGAGTGGGGGGGCCGACAAAGGAGACCCAGTACTTC. V gene TRBV20-1 combines with J gene TRBJ2-5; perhaps TRBD2 as D (7 bases). Trimming cost V 1 base and J 5 bases, with 17 bases left between them. Germline assignment: CDR1 DFQATT and CDR2 SNEGSKA (reference sequence). This CDR3 contains 15 residues.

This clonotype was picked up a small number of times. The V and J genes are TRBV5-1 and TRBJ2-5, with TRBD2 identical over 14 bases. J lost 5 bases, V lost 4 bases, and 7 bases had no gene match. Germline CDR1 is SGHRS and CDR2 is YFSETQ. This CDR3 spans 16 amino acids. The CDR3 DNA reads TGCGCCAGCAGCCCGGGACTAGCGGGAGTGTCGGAGACCCAGTACTTC. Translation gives CASSPGLAGVSETQYF.

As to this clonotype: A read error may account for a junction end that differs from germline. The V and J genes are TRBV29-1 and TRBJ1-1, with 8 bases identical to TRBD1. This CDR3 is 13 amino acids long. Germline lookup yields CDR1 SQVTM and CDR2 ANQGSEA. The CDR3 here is CSVETGENSEAFF. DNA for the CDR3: TGCAGCGTTGAGACAGGGGAGAACAGTGAAGCTTTCTTT.

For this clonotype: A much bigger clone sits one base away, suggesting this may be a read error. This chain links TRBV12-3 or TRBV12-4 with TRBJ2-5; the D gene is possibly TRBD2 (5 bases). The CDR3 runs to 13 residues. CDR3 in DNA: TGTGCCAGCAGTCTCCTCATGGGAGAGACCCGGTACTTC. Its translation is CASSLLMGETRYF.

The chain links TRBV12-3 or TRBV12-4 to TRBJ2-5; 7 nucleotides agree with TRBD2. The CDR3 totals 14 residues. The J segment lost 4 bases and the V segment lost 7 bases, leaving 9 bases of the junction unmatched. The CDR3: CASTLKRGLETQYF. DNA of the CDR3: TGTGCCAGCACCCTAAAGCGGGGATTAGAGACCCAGTACTTC.